This T cell receptor (beta chain) was profiled in a study of blood T cell repertoires in COVID-19. Across the study: Sources were T cells, B-cell-depleted T cells, or PBMCs; the material itself was cDNA or gDNA.

Here immunoSEQ multiplex PCR was the method, and the copy in TCRdb shows in-frame clones only, minus some. Of a few hundred thousand clones detected, around nine tenths appear once; the ten largest clones hold roughly 10%. This clone was seen more than once but under ten times. The receptor's source is a young woman with COVID-19, enrolled during active disease. Sequencing was done on a sample of peripheral blood.

Here the CDR3 DNA reads TGTGCCAGCAGCCTACAGGGGGGAAACACCATATATTTT. The encoded protein is CASSLQGGNTIYF. The chain recombines TRBV7-2 with TRBJ1-3; TRBD1 matches 7 bases. With V trimmed by 5 bases and J by 4 bases, 2 bases remained unmatched. Germline CDR1 reads SGHTA; CDR2 reads FQGNSA. The CDR3 runs 13 residues.